This T cell receptor (beta chain) was captured by sequencing in a study of blood T cell repertoires in COVID-19. About this clone: Germline is not matched at one junction end, which may reflect a read error.

CDR1 and CDR2 (germline): MNHEY, SVGAGI. The CDR3 has 14 amino acids. Sequencing was performed with immunoSEQ multiplex PCR; in TCRdb, only in-frame clones are kept and a portion is missing. This table has roughly 190,000 clones, more than 80% appearing once. Sequenced: peripheral blood. The clonotype was recovered from a man in his fifties with acute or convalescent COVID-19. The chain employs TRBV6-5 and TRBJ1-3; D is unresolved. The CDR3 coding sequence is TGTGCCGGCAGAGATTCCTACTCTGGAAACACCATATATTTT. Protein: CAGRDSYSGNTIYF.